The clone carrying this T cell receptor beta chain showed up just a few times. Germline values: CDR1 SGHNT, CDR2 YYREEE (reference sequence). The CDR3 loop spans 15 amino acids. V was pared by 0 bases and J by 6 bases, with 15 bases between. Authors' data handling: Counts of nucleated cells, estimated from reference gene primer amplification, were obtained. Measured with immunoSEQ multiplex PCR; TCRdb has only the in-frame clones, and not every one. V, J and clone size were drawn from that table, and D and trimming were deduced from the DNA. The sample holds about 4,700 clones; approximately 80% are singletons and the top ten take roughly 13%. This record comes from a study of blood T cell repertoires in COVID-19. The wider study: The origin of the acute and convalescent COVID-19 samples was the United States, Italy and Spain. In each case, the material was cDNA or gDNA derived from T cells, B-cell-depleted T cells, or PBMCs.

This chain joins TRBV5-4 and TRBJ1-2; D remains unclear. The sequence came from a man aged 65 to 85 with active COVID-19. Sequencing was done on a sample of peripheral blood. The CDR3 DNA is TGTGCCAGCAGCTTGGGAGCAGGTTTTATGAATGGCTACACCTTC. Protein product: CASSLGAGFMNGYTF.